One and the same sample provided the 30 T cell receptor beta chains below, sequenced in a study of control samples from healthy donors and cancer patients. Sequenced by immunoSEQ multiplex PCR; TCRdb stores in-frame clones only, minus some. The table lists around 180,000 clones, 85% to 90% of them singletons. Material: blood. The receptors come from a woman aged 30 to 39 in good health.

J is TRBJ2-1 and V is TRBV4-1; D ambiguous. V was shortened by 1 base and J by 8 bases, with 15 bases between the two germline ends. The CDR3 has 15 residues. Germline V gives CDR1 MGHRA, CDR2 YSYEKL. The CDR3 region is CASSQVARRSDEQFF. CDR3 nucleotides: TGCGCCAGCAGCCAAGTAGCTCGCCGATCTGATGAGCAGTTCTTC.

This chain's CDR3 is CASSLPPPGISNQPQHF. The CDR3 coding sequence is TGTGCCAGCAGTTTGCCCCCACCGGGGATTAGCAATCAGCCCCAGCATTTT. The chain carries TRBV28 and TRBJ1-5; D not certain. The CDR3 contains 17 residues. From germline, CDR1 is MDHEN and CDR2 SYDVKM. V lost 3 bases to trimming and J lost 0 bases, with 15 bases between them.

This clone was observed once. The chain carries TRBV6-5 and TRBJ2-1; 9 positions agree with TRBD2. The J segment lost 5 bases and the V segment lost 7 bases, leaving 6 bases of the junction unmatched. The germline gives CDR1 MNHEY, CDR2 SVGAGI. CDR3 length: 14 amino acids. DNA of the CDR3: TGTGCCAGCACCTTAGCGGGAGTTGACAATGAGCAGTTCTTC. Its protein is CASTLAGVDNEQFF.

The CDR3 DNA is TGTGCCAGCAGCTTCCTCCGGGACAGAAACGAGCAGTACGTC. Encoded protein: CASSFLRDRNEQYV. The rearrangement links TRBV5-6 to TRBJ2-7, with 7 nucleotides matching TRBD1. The CDR3 extends over 14 amino acids. CDR1 and CDR2 from the germline V gene are SGHDT and YYEEEE. The trim removed 2 bases at V and 5 bases at J, leaving 7 bases unmatched.

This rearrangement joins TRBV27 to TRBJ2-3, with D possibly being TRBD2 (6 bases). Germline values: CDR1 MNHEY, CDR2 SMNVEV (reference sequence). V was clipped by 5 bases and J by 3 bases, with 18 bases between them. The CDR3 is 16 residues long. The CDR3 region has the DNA TGTGCCAGCAGTAGCGGGTTCGGGGAAGGGACAGATACGCAGTATTTT. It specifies CASSSGFGEGTDTQYF.

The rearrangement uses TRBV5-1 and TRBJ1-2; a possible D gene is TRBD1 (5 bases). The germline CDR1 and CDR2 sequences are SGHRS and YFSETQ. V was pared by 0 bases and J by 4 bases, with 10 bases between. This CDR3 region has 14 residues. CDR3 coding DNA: TGCGCCAGCAGCTTGGCCCAGGGCCCCTATGGCTACACCTTC. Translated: CASSLAQGPYGYTF.

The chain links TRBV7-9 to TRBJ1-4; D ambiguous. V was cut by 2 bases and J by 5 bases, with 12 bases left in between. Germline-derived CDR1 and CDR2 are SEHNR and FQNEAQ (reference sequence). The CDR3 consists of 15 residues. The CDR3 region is CASSLSLTKNEKLFF. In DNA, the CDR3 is TGTGCCAGCAGCTTAAGTTTGACGAAGAATGAAAAACTGTTTTTT.

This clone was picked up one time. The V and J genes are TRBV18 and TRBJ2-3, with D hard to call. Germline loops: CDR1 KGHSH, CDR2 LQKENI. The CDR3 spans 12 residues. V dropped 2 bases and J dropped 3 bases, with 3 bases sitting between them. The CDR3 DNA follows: TGTGCCAGCTCACCAATGACAGATACGCAGTATTTT. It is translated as CASSPMTDTQYF.

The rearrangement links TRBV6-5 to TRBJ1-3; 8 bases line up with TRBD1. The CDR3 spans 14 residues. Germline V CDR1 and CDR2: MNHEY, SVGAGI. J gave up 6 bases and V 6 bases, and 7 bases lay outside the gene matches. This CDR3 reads CASRTMGQANTIYF. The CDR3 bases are TGTGCCAGCAGAACAATGGGACAGGCAAACACCATATATTTT.

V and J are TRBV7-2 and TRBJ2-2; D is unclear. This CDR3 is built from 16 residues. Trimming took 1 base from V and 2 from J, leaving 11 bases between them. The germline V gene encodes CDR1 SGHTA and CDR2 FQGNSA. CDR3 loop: CASSLGALFNTGELFF. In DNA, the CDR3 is TGTGCCAGCAGCTTAGGTGCACTATTTAACACCGGGGAGCTGTTTTTT.

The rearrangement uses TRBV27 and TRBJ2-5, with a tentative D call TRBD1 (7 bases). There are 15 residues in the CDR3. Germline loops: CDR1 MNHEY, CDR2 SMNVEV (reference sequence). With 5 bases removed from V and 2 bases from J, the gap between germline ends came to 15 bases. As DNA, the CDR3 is TGTGCCAGCAGTCGGGTGCGGGACAGACAAGAGACCCAGTACTTC. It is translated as CASSRVRDRQETQYF.

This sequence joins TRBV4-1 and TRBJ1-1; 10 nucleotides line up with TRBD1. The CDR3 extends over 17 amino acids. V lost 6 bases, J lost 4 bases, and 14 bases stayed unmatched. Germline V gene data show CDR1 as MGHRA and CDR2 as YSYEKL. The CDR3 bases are TGCGCCAGCAGTACTTTAACTCGGGACAGGGGATCCACTGAAGCTTTCTTT. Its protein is CASSTLTRDRGSTEAFF.

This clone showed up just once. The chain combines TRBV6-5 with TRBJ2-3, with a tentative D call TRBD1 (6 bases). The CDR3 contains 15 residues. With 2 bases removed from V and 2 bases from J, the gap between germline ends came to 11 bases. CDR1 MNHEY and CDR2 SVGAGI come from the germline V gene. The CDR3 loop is CASSYEGDHTDTQYF. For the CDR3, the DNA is TGTGCCAGCAGTTACGAGGGGGATCACACAGATACGCAGTATTTT.

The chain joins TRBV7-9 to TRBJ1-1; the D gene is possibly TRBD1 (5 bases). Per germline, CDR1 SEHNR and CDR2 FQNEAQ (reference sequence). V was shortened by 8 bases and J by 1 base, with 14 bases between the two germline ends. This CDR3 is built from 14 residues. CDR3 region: CASLRGTTNTEAFF. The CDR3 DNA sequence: TGTGCCAGCCTCCGGGGGACGACGAACACTGAAGCTTTCTTT.

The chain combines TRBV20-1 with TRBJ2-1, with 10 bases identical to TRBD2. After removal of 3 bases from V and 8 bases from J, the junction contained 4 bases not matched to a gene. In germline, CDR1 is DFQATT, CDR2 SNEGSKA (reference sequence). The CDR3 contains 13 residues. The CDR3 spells CSASSSGGHEQFF. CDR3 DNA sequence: TGCAGTGCTAGTTCTAGCGGGGGCCATGAGCAGTTCTTC.

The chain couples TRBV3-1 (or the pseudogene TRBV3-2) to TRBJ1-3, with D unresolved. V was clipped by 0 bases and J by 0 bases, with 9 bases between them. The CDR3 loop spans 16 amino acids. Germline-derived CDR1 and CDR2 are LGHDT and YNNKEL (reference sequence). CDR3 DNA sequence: TGTGCCAGCAGCCAAGATCGGAGCCACTCTGGAAACACCATATATTTT. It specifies CASSQDRSHSGNTIYF.

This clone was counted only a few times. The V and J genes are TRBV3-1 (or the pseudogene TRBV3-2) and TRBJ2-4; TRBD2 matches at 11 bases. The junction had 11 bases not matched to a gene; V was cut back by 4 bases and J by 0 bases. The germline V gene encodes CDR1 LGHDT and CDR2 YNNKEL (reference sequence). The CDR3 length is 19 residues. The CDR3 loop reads CASSRTGTSGAIAKNIQYF. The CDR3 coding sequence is TGTGCCAGCAGCCGAACCGGGACTAGCGGCGCCATAGCCAAAAACATTCAGTACTTC.

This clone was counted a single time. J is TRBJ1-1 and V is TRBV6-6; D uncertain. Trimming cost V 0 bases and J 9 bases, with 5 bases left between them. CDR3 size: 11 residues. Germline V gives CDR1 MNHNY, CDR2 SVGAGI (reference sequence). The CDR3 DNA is TGTGCCAGCAGTTACTCGATCAAAGCTTTCTTT. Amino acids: CASSYSIKAFF.

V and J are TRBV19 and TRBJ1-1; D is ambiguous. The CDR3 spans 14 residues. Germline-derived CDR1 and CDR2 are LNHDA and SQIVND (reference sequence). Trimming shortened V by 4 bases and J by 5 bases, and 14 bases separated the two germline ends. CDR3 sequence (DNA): TGTGCCAGTAGTACATCTCCGGGGTGGACTGAAGCTTTCTTT. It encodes CASSTSPGWTEAFF.

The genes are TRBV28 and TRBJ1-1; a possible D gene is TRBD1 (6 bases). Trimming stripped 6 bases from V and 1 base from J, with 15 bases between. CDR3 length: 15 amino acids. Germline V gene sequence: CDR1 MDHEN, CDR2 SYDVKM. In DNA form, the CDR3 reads TGTGCCAGCAGCCGACCCCAGACAGGGAACACTGAAGCTTTCTTT. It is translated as CASSRPQTGNTEAFF.

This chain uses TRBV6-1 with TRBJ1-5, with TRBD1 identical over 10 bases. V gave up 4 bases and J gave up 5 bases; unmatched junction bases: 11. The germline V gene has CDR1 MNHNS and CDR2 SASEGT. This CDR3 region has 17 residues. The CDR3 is CASSGRDRGFGDQPQHF. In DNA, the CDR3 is TGTGCCAGCAGTGGTCGGGACAGGGGATTTGGAGATCAGCCCCAGCATTTT.

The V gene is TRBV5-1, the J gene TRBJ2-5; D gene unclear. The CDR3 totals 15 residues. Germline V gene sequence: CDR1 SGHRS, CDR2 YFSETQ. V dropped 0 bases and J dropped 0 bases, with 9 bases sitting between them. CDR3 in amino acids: CASSLGGSYQETQYF. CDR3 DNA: TGCGCCAGCAGCTTGGGTGGGTCGTACCAAGAGACCCAGTACTTC.

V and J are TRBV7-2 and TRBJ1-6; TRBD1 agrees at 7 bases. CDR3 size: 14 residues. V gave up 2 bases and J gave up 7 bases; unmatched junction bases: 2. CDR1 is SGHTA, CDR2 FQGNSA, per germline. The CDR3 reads CASSLPRGNSPLHF. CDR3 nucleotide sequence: TGTGCCAGCAGCTTACCCAGGGGGAATTCACCCCTCCACTTT. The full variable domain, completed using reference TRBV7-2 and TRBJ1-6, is GAGVSQSPSNKVTEKGKDVELRCDPISGHTALYWYRQSLGQGLEFLIYFQGNSAPDKSGLPSDRFSAERTGGSVSTLTIQRTQQEDSAVYLCASSLPRGNSPLHFGNGTRLTVT.

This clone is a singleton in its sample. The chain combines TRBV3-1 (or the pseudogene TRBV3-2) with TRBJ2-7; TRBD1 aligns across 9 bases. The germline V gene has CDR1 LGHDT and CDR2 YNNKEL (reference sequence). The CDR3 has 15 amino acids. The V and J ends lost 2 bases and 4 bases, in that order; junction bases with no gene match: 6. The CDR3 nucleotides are TGTGCCAGCAGCCAATCGTGGACAGGGGTTTACGAGCAGTACGTC. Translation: CASSQSWTGVYEQYV.

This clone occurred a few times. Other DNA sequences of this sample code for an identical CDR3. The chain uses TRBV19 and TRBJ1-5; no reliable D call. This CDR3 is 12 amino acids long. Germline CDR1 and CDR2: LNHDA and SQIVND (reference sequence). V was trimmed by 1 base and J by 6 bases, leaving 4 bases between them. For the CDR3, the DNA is TGTGCCAGTAGTATAGGGGGTCAGCCCCAGCATTTT. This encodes CASSIGGQPQHF.

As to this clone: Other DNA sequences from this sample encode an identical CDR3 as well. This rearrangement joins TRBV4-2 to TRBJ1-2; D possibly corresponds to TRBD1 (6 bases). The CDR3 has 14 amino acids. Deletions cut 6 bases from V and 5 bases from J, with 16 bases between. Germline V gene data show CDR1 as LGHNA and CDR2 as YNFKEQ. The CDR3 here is CASSQKQGGYGYTF. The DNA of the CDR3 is TGTGCCAGCAGTCAGAAACAGGGAGGATATGGCTACACCTTC.

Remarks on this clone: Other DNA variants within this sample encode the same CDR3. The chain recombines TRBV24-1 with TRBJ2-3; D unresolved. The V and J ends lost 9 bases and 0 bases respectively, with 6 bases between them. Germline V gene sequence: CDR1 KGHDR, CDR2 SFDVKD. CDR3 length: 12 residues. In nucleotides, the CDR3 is TGTGCCACCGGAACAAGCACAGATACGCAGTATTTT. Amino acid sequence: CATGTSTDTQYF.

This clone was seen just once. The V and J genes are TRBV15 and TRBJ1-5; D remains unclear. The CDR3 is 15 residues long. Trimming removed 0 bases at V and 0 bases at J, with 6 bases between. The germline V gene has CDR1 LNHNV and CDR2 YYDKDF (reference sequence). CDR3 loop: CATSRDGDSNQPQHF. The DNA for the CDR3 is TGTGCCACCAGCAGAGATGGAGATAGCAATCAGCCCCAGCATTTT.

CDR3 DNA sequence: TGTGCAGCTAAAACGGGGATTAACACCGGGGAGCTGTTTTTT. Its protein is CAAKTGINTGELFF. The rearrangement links TRBV2 to TRBJ2-2; possible D gene TRBD2, 5 bases. Per the germline V gene, CDR1 is SNHLY and CDR2 is FYNNEI. The CDR3 length is 14 residues.

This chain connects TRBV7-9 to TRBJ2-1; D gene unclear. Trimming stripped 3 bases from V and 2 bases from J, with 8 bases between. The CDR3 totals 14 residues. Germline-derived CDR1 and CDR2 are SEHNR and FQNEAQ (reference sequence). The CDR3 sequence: CASSFTGTYNEQFF. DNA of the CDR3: TGTGCCAGCAGCTTTACCGGAACCTACAATGAGCAGTTCTTC.